This T cell receptor beta chain was profiled in a study of T cell repertoires in cytomegalovirus infection. In the study overall: Public TCR beta signatures marked donors with CMV infection and the matching HLA.

Trimming shortened V by 5 bases and J by 3 bases, and 17 bases separated the two germline ends. The CDR3 is 15 amino acids. CDR1 is SGHVS, CDR2 FNYEAQ, per germline. TCRdb re-derived calls from the reads in MiXCR, one entry per CDR3 protein. In the table there are roughly 250,000 distinct CDR3 sequences, 20% to 25% of which are singletons. The specimen was CD8+ T cells from PBMCs. This rearrangement joins TRBV7-6 to TRBJ2-7; D ambiguous. This receptor was obtained from a human donor in good health (CMV status not recorded). Some clones in this sample may be carry-over from other donors' samples. Here the CDR3 DNA reads TGTGCCAGCAGCAAAGTTTCTAATGGGTTCTACGAGCAGTACTTC. It is translated as CASSKVSNGFYEQYF.